The 5 T cell receptor beta chains reported below all come from one sample, sequenced in a study of metastatic and nonmetastatic thyroid tumors. Via MiXCR, TCRdb re-called the PCR reads. Altogether around 21,000 clones are present, around two fifths being singletons, with the ten largest covering about 25%. All patients were treatment-naive before thyroid surgery. The sample was tumor tissue. The receptors come from a female donor with papillary thyroid cancer or a benign thyroid nodule (not recorded which). Some clones in this sample may be carry-over from other donors' samples.

V and J are TRBV7-3 and TRBJ2-2, with 7 bases lining up with TRBD1. J lost 5 bases, V lost 5 bases, and 8 bases had no gene match. The CDR3 sequence is 15 residues long. Germline CDR1 reads SGHTA; CDR2 reads FQGTGA. Written as DNA, the CDR3 is TGTGCCAGCAGCATGGGAACAGGGGCGACCGGGGAGCTGTTTTTT. This sequence encodes CASSMGTGATGELFF.

This rearrangement joins TRBV20-1 to TRBJ2-7; D may match TRBD1 or TRBD2 (5 bases each). V gave up 0 bases and J gave up 2 bases, with 14 bases separating them. The CDR3 spans 15 residues. Per the germline V gene, CDR1 is DFQATT and CDR2 is SNEGSKA (reference sequence). The CDR3 here is CSARDLGASTYEQYF. Here the CDR3 DNA reads TGCAGTGCTAGAGATCTCGGGGCGTCCACCTACGAGCAGTACTTC.

This clone has more than one count but fewer than ten. CDR3 amino acids: CASSDRGETEAFF. CDR3 nucleotide sequence: TGTGCCAGCAGTGACAGGGGTGAGACTGAAGCTTTCTTT. V and J are TRBV6-1 and TRBJ1-1, with D possibly TRBD1 on 6 matching bases. This CDR3 region has 13 residues. V lost 3 bases to trimming and J lost 5 bases, with 10 bases between them. The V gene's germline CDR1 is MNHNS and CDR2 SASEGT.

This clone was recorded only once. The junction differs from germline at one of its ends, possibly a read error. The chain is built from TRBV11-1 and TRBJ1-2; the D is unclear. CDR1 is SGHAT and CDR2 is FQDESV in the germline V gene (reference sequence). This CDR3 has 17 residues. The CDR3 region is CASSLSGVSAHNDGYTF. In DNA form, the CDR3 reads TGTGCCAGCAGCTTGAGCGGGGTTTCAGCTCATAACGATGGCTACACCTTC.

The chain employs TRBV6-1 and TRBJ2-7; possible D gene TRBD2, 5 bases. This CDR3 contains 13 residues. Germline V CDR1 and CDR2: MNHNS, SASEGT. The germline V and J ends were trimmed by 7 bases and 3 bases, with 13 bases remaining between them. The CDR3 spells CASTPDGGYEQYF. As DNA, the CDR3 is TGTGCCAGCACCCCAGATGGAGGCTACGAGCAGTACTTC.